A single sample gave rise to the 13 T cell receptor beta chains below, sequenced in a study of control samples from healthy donors and cancer patients. TCRdb's copy holds only in-frame clones and misses some; the assay was immunoSEQ multiplex PCR. The sample has approximately 130,000 clones; 85% to 90% are singletons. Sequences were obtained from blood. These receptors all come from a man between 25 and 39 years old in good health.

The genes are TRBV30 and TRBJ1-2, with no clear D. The germline V gene has CDR1 GTSNPN and CDR2 SVGIG (reference sequence). The V gene lost 2 bases and the J gene lost 5 bases, with 15 bases spanning the gap. The CDR3 is made up of 14 amino acids. The CDR3 region has the DNA TGTGCCTGGAGTTTACAGTCCCGTCGATATGGCTACACCTTC. This gives the protein CAWSLQSRRYGYTF.

The chain couples TRBV30 to TRBJ2-3; perhaps TRBD2 as D (5 bases). CDR3 length equals 14 residues. V lost 2 bases and J lost 0, with 9 bases in between. Germline V CDR1 and CDR2: GTSNPN, SVGIG (reference sequence). CDR3 coding DNA: TGTGCCTGGAGTCCCCGCGGGAGCACAGATACGCAGTATTTT. Translation gives CAWSPRGSTDTQYF.

V and J are TRBV9 and TRBJ1-3; 10 bases line up with TRBD1. V was pared by 0 bases and J by 2 bases, with 5 bases of the junction left unmatched. Looked up from germline, CDR1 is SGDLS and CDR2 is YYNGEE. The CDR3 is 17 amino acids. Here the CDR3 reads CASSVAVGTGAGNTIYF. The CDR3 nucleotides read TGTGCCAGCAGCGTAGCCGTAGGGACAGGGGCTGGAAACACCATATATTTT.

The gene calls are TRBV4-1 and TRBJ2-7, with D unresolved. This CDR3 spans 14 amino acids. Trimming pared 1 base from V and 3 bases from J, leaving 10 bases between. In germline, CDR1 is MGHRA, CDR2 YSYEKL. CDR3 bases: TGCGCCAGCAGCCAAGGATCGGAAAGCTACGAGCAGTACTTC. This codes for CASSQGSESYEQYF.

The V and J genes are TRBV2 and TRBJ1-3; 7 nucleotides align to TRBD1. In germline, CDR1 is SNHLY, CDR2 FYNNEI. The CDR3 extends over 14 amino acids. Trimming at V came to 11 bases and at J to 0 bases, leaving 7 bases not matched to a gene. The CDR3 loop reads CAGGTESSGNTIYF. The DNA of the CDR3 is TGTGCCGGCGGGACAGAGAGCTCTGGAAACACCATATATTTT.

The rearrangement links TRBV2 to TRBJ1-2; D is undetermined. This CDR3 contains 13 residues. Germline values: CDR1 SNHLY, CDR2 FYNNEI. The germline V and J ends were trimmed by 8 bases and 4 bases, with 14 bases remaining between them. CDR3 sequence: CASPLASTYGYTF. CDR3 nucleotide sequence: TGTGCCAGCCCCTTAGCCTCAACCTATGGCTACACCTTC.

V gene TRBV30 combines with J gene TRBJ2-6; the D is unclear. The CDR3 length is 17 residues. V lost 1 base and J 0 bases, leaving 13 bases between the germline ends. The germline V gene has CDR1 GTSNPN and CDR2 SVGIG (reference sequence). CDR3 sequence (DNA): TGTGCCTGGAGTGACCAGAGGATGGTCTCTGGGGCCAACGTCCTGACTTTC. It translates to CAWSDQRMVSGANVLTF.

The chain has TRBV19 and TRBJ2-7, with D unclear. The germline CDR1 and CDR2 sequences are LNHDA and SQIVND (reference sequence). The CDR3 contains 14 residues. V was shortened by 1 base and J by 2 bases, with 9 bases between the two germline ends. CDR3 loop: CASSIAPSTYEQYF. The CDR3 DNA reads as TGTGCCAGTAGTATAGCCCCATCGACCTACGAGCAGTACTTC. Supplemented by reference TRBV19 and TRBJ2-7, the full variable domain reads DGGITQSPKYLFRKEGQNVTLSCEQNLNHDAMYWYRQDPGQGLRLIYYSQIVNDFQKGDIAEGYSVSREKKESFPLTVTSAQKNPTAFYLCASSIAPSTYEQYFGPGTRLTVT.

The sample holds a few counts of this clone. V and J are TRBV15 and TRBJ2-5; D unresolved. Per germline, CDR1 LNHNV and CDR2 YYDKDF (reference sequence). CDR3 length: 12 residues. V lost 3 bases to trimming and J lost 10 bases, with 12 bases between them. This CDR3 reads CATSSDLLSQYF. The CDR3 region has the DNA TGTGCCACCAGCAGCGACCTGCTGAGCCAGTACTTC. The full variable domain, its missing parts supplied by reference TRBV15 and TRBJ2-5, is DAMVIQNPRYQVTQFGKPVTLSCSQTLNHNVMYWYQQKSSQAPKLLFHYYDKDFNNEADTPDNFQSRRPNTSFCFLDIRSPGLGDTAMYLCATSSDLLSQYFGPGTRLLVL.

The chain is built from TRBV6-1 and TRBJ1-5; weak D call: TRBD1 (6 bases). Germline lookup yields CDR1 MNHNS and CDR2 SASEGT. Trimming stripped 4 bases from V and 4 bases from J, with 20 bases between. The CDR3 has 17 amino acids. This CDR3 is CASSGPGPGGGNQPQHF. The CDR3, as DNA: TGTGCCAGCAGTGGGCCGGGACCAGGAGGGGGGAATCAGCCCCAGCATTTT.

The chain is built from TRBV6-6 and TRBJ1-1; 7 bases agree with TRBD1. Germline CDR1 reads MNHNY; CDR2 reads SVGAGI (reference sequence). Germline trimming cut 0 bases from V and 5 bases from J; bases unmatched to any gene: 6. The CDR3 is 15 amino acids. The chain's CDR3 is CASSYSAGGYTEAFF. DNA for the CDR3: TGTGCCAGCAGTTACTCTGCAGGGGGATATACTGAAGCTTTCTTT.

The V call is TRBV19, the J call TRBJ1-2; D is ambiguous. Trimming removed 2 bases from V and 5 bases from J, with 6 bases in between. Germline values: CDR1 LNHDA, CDR2 SQIVND (reference sequence). The CDR3 length is 12 residues. CDR3 region: CASSIRRYGYTF. The CDR3 bases are TGTGCCAGTAGTATAAGGCGTTATGGCTACACCTTC.

V gene TRBV7-2 combines with J gene TRBJ1-3, with a possible D match to TRBD1 (6 bases). Looked up from germline, CDR1 is SGHTA and CDR2 is FQGNSA. With 5 bases removed from V and 0 bases from J, the gap between germline ends came to 14 bases. This CDR3 region has 16 residues. CDR3 residues: CASSLGQLASGNTIYF. CDR3 coding DNA: TGTGCCAGCAGCCTCGGACAGCTCGCCTCTGGAAACACCATATATTTT.